This TCR beta chain stems from a study of Ad26.COV2.S vaccination and SARS-CoV-2 variants. Looking at the study overall: Ad26.COV2.S, an intramuscular injection, was given once or twice 56 days apart.

The protocol was immunoSEQ multiplex PCR, while the TCRdb copy is restricted to in-frame clones and leaves out a portion. This sample carries 320,000 or so clones, 90% of them seen once, and the ten largest clones take around 5%. Treatment noted: roughly 19 received Ad26.COV2.S at low or high dose, single or two shots; about five received placebo; per-sample allocation not given. Day 63 following the first vaccine or placebo injection was when the samples were taken. The vaccine antigen was prefusion-stabilized Wuhan SARS-CoV-2 spike. The CDR3 spans 14 residues. Germline CDR1 reads MNHEY; CDR2 reads SVGEGT. V lost 4 bases to trimming and J lost 3 bases, with 10 bases between them.

The input for sequencing was peripheral blood, taken in a trial of Ad26.COV2.S vaccine versus placebo. The genes are TRBV6-2 or TRBV6-3 and TRBJ2-1; D is perhaps TRBD2 (6 bases). The origin of this receptor is a person aged 18-65 years who received the Ad26.COV2.S COVID-19 vaccine or a placebo. The CDR3 DNA reads TGTGCCAGCAGTTTGCGGGGATACTACAATGAGCAGTTCTTC. It translates to CASSLRGYYNEQFF.